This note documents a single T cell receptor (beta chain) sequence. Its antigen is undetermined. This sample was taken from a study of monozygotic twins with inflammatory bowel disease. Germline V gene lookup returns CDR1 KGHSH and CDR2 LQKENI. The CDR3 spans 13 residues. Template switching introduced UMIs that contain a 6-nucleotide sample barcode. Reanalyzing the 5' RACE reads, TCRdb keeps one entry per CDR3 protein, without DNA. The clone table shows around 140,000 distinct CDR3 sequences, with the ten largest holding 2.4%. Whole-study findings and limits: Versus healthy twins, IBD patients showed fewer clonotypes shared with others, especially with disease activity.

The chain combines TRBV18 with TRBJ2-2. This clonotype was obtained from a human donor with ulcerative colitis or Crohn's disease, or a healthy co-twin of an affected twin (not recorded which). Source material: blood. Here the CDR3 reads CASSKGNTGELFF.